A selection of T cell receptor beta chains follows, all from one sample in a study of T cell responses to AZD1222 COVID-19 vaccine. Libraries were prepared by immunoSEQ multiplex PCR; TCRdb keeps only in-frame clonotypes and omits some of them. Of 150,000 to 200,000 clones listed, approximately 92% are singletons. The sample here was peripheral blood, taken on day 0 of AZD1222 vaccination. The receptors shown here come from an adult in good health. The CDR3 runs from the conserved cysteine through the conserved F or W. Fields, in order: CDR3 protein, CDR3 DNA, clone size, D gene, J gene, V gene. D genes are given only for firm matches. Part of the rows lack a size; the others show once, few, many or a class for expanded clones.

CASTSGLAGQETQYF,TGTGCCAGCACCTCGGGACTAGCGGGGCAAGAGACCCAGTACTTC,.,TRBD2,TRBJ2-5,TRBV28
CASSLDRGRLNQPQHF,TGTGCCAGCAGCTTAGATCGGGGCCGGCTCAATCAGCCCCAGCATTTT,.,.,TRBJ1-5,TRBV7-2
CATGAFSSSYEQYF,TGTGCCACGGGGGCGTTTTCTAGCTCCTACGAGCAGTACTTC,few,.,TRBJ2-7,TRBV28
CASSTGTAYGYTF,TGTGCCAGTAGTACCGGGACTGCCTATGGCTACACCTTC,.,.,TRBJ1-2,TRBV19
CSVSGRGGATDTQYF,TGCAGCGTTTCCGGTCGTGGGGGGGCAACAGATACGCAGTATTTT,.,.,TRBJ2-3,TRBV29-1
CAWQTKGDQPQHF,TGTGCCTGGCAGACCAAGGGCGATCAGCCCCAGCATTTT,.,.,TRBJ1-5,TRBV30
CASSRKAGQETQYF,TGTGCCAGCAGCCGCAAAGCAGGGCAAGAGACCCAGTACTTC,.,.,TRBJ2-5,TRBV13
CASSYSQQGFYGYTF,TGTGCCAGCAGTTACTCGCAACAGGGATTTTATGGCTACACCTTC,.,.,TRBJ1-2,TRBV6-5
CATSLRTVSNQPQHF,TGTGCCACCAGCCTCCGGACAGTTAGCAATCAGCCCCAGCATTTT,.,.,TRBJ1-5,TRBV15
CASSVLGPTDTQYF,TGCGCCAGCAGTGTCCTGGGACCCACAGATACGCAGTATTTT,once,.,TRBJ2-3,TRBV10-2
CASSVDGNTIYF,TGTGCCAGCAGCGTAGATGGAAACACCATATATTTT,.,.,TRBJ1-3,TRBV9
CASSPWTGEVAGELFF,TGCGCCAGCAGCCCCTGGACAGGGGAGGTTGCCGGGGAGCTGTTTTTT,.,TRBD1,TRBJ2-2,TRBV5-1
CASRDRLNTEAFF,TGTGCCAGCAGGGACAGATTGAACACTGAAGCTTTCTTT,.,.,TRBJ1-1,TRBV6-5